The next 30 T cell receptor beta chains were all read from a single sample in a study of cytomegalovirus exposure and HLA in healthy donors. Vbeta (60) and Jbeta (13) primers were used in the PCR. The repertoire was sequenced with immunoSEQ multiplex PCR; TCRdb's copy has only in-frame clones and lacks some. The sample has under 200,000 clones; 68% are singletons. The sequenced material came from PBMCs. These receptors were collected from a young woman in good health and CMV-seropositive.

This clone was counted a few times. The rearrangement uses TRBV7-3 and TRBJ1-1, with D unclear. There are 13 residues in the CDR3. V was clipped by 3 bases and J by 1 base, with 6 bases between them. CDR1 is SGHTA, CDR2 FQGTGA, per germline. The CDR3 region has the DNA TGTGCCAGCAGCTTTTCCCGGAACACTGAAGCTTTCTTT. Its translation is CASSFSRNTEAFF.

V gene TRBV5-1 combines with J gene TRBJ2-7; D is uncertain. The germline V and J ends were trimmed by 5 bases and 2 bases, with 17 bases remaining between them. CDR3 size: 15 residues. In germline, CDR1 is SGHRS, CDR2 YFSETQ. CDR3 residues: CASRFSDGETYEQYF. CDR3 DNA: TGCGCCAGCAGATTCTCAGACGGAGAAACCTACGAGCAGTACTTC.

The gene calls are TRBV6-6 and TRBJ2-7; 7 bases are a match to TRBD1. Looked up from germline, CDR1 is MNHNY and CDR2 is SVGAGI (reference sequence). The ends lost 5 bases at V and 6 bases at J; junction bases unmatched: 7. The CDR3 loop spans 13 amino acids. The CDR3 sequence is CASSPSQGPEQYF. CDR3 DNA sequence: TGTGCCAGCAGTCCCTCACAGGGGCCCGAGCAGTACTTC.

The V gene is TRBV28, the J gene TRBJ2-7, with D perhaps matching TRBD2 (6 bases). The CDR3 consists of 15 residues. V was cut by 9 bases and J by 3 bases, with 21 bases left in between. Germline V gene lookup returns CDR1 MDHEN and CDR2 SYDVKM. The CDR3 sequence: CASGVSGEWDYEQYF. In DNA form, the CDR3 reads TGTGCCAGTGGGGTTTCGGGGGAATGGGACTACGAGCAGTACTTC.

This clone was observed once. As DNA, the CDR3 is TGTGCCAGCAGCTTATTGTGGACTGGGCACTACGAGCAGTACTTC. Translating gives CASSLLWTGHYEQYF. The genes are TRBV7-2 and TRBJ2-7; tentatively, D is TRBD2 (5 bases). CDR3 length: 15 residues. Trimming stripped 2 bases from V and 3 bases from J, with 14 bases between. The germline gives CDR1 SGHTA, CDR2 FQGNSA.

The rearrangement links TRBV4-3 to TRBJ2-7; maybe TRBD1 (6 bases). This CDR3 region has 16 residues. The V gene's germline CDR1 is LGHNA and CDR2 YSLEER. V was trimmed by 0 bases and J by 4 bases, leaving 16 bases between them. The CDR3 DNA reads TGCGCCAGCAGCCAAGACGTAGAGGTGGGACATTACGAGCAGTACTTC. Translated, it gives CASSQDVEVGHYEQYF.

The chain is built from TRBV5-1 and TRBJ2-7; TRBD1 matches at 9 bases. CDR1 and CDR2 from the germline V gene are SGHRS and YFSETQ. V shed 4 bases and J 3 bases; nucleotides not matched to a gene: 2. This CDR3 comprises 13 residues. The CDR3 coding sequence is TGCGCCAGCAGCCGGGACAGGGACTACGAGCAGTACTTC. Amino acid sequence: CASSRDRDYEQYF.

The chain uses TRBV27 and TRBJ2-2, with TRBD2 matching 8 bases. From germline, CDR1 is MNHEY and CDR2 SMNVEV (reference sequence). J lost 8 bases, V lost 5 bases, and 7 bases had no gene match. This CDR3 is 14 amino acids long. DNA for the CDR3: TGTGCCAGCAGTGCAAGGACTAGCCCGGGGGAGCTGTTTTTT. It specifies CASSARTSPGELFF.

In its sample, this clone was seen a few times. V usage is TRBV6-5 and J usage is TRBJ2-7; 12 positions agree with TRBD2. The CDR3 loop spans 15 amino acids. Germline trimming cut 6 bases from V and 3 bases from J; bases unmatched to any gene: 6. Germline V gene lookup returns CDR1 MNHEY and CDR2 SVGAGI. The CDR3 sequence: CASRRLAGESYEQYF. The CDR3, as DNA: TGTGCCAGCAGACGACTAGCGGGAGAAAGCTACGAGCAGTACTTC.

The chain employs TRBV5-4 and TRBJ2-3; no firm D call. Germline V gene lookup returns CDR1 SGHNT and CDR2 YYREEE (reference sequence). Trimming cost V 1 base and J 3 bases, with 6 bases left between them. CDR3 length: 13 residues. The CDR3 loop is CASSLFGTDTQYF. Written as DNA, the CDR3 is TGTGCCAGCAGCTTGTTCGGGACAGATACGCAGTATTTT.

This clone appeared a few times. One end of the junction varies from germline; a read error may be responsible. This specimen includes other DNA sequences encoding the same CDR3. The gene calls are TRBV7-6 and TRBJ1-6, with 8 bases aligning to TRBD1. Germline CDR1 SGHVS, CDR2 FNYEAQ. The CDR3 sequence is 14 residues long. The CDR3 DNA reads TGTGCCAGCAGCCAGGGGGCCCTTAATTCCCCCCTCCACTTT. This gives the protein CASSQGALNSPLHF.

The chain employs TRBV7-3 and TRBJ2-3; 8 nucleotides align to TRBD2. CDR1 SGHTA and CDR2 FQGTGA come from the germline V gene. The length of the CDR3 is 14 residues. Trimming took 11 bases from V and 5 from J; bases not matched to a gene: 12. The CDR3 DNA sequence: TGTGCCTCCACTCGGGGGGGCATTGTAGATACGCAGTATTTT. Its protein is CASTRGGIVDTQYF. Full variable domain (outside the CDR3, taken from reference TRBV7-3 and TRBJ2-3): GAGVSQTPSNKVTEKGKYVELRCDPISGHTALYWYRQSLGQGPEFLIYFQGTGAADDSGLPNDRFFAVRPEGSVSTLKIQRTERGDSAVYLCASTRGGIVDTQYFGPGTRLTVL.

V is TRBV6-5 and J is TRBJ1-5; 8 nucleotides align to TRBD1. This CDR3 is 14 amino acids long. The germline CDR1 and CDR2 sequences are MNHEY and SVGAGI. Unmatched junction bases numbered 7, after V lost 6 bases and J lost 6 bases. CDR3 sequence reads: CASSPDRGGQPQHF. The CDR3 DNA follows: TGTGCCAGCAGCCCTGACAGGGGCGGTCAGCCCCAGCATTTT.

The J gene is TRBJ2-5, the V gene TRBV7-8; D unclear. CDR1 is SGHVS, CDR2 FQNEAQ, per germline. The CDR3 runs 12 residues. The ends were cut back, 0 bases at V and 7 bases at J, with 6 bases in the middle. CDR3 sequence: CASSLAAGTQYF. CDR3 coding DNA: TGTGCCAGCAGCTTAGCAGCAGGGACCCAGTACTTC.

The chain is built from TRBV7-9 and TRBJ2-1, with 8 nucleotides matching TRBD2. CDR1 and CDR2 (germline): SEHNR, FQNEAQ (reference sequence). The CDR3 has 16 amino acids. With V trimmed by 1 base and J by 4 bases, 6 bases remained unmatched. The CDR3 is CASSLEPSGLYNEQFF. For the CDR3, the DNA is TGTGCCAGCAGCTTAGAACCTAGCGGGCTTTACAATGAGCAGTTCTTC.

This clone has a handful of counts. The CDR3 sequence is CASSQQDRASGELFF. CDR3 DNA: TGCGCCAGCAGCCAACAGGACAGGGCCTCCGGGGAGCTGTTTTTT. V is TRBV4-3 and J is TRBJ2-2, with 8 nucleotides matching TRBD1. V was clipped by 2 bases and J by 6 bases; unmatched bases: 5. From germline, CDR1 is LGHNA and CDR2 YSLEER. This CDR3 is 15 amino acids long.

The V call is TRBV2, the J call TRBJ2-1; 8 bases match TRBD2. V lost 4 bases, J lost 5 bases, and 13 bases stayed unmatched. This CDR3 is 17 amino acids long. CDR1 and CDR2 from the germline V gene are SNHLY and FYNNEI. The CDR3 region is CASSVSITSGRNNEQFF. The CDR3 DNA reads TGTGCCAGCAGTGTAAGCATTACTAGCGGCCGGAACAATGAGCAGTTCTTC.

The chain joins TRBV7-2 to TRBJ2-7, with 8 positions matching TRBD2. The germline V gene encodes CDR1 SGHTA and CDR2 FQGNSA. With 5 bases clipped from V and 2 bases from J, the junction kept 14 bases outside the gene matches. This CDR3 is built from 17 residues. CDR3 in amino acids: CASSIRTSPTITYEQYF. The CDR3 DNA is TGTGCCAGCAGCATCAGGACTAGCCCTACGATTACCTACGAGCAGTACTTC.

This sequence joins TRBV6-5 and TRBJ1-6; tentative D call: TRBD1 (6 bases). V lost 5 bases and J 8 bases, leaving 10 bases between the germline ends. The length of the CDR3 is 13 residues. Germline V CDR1 and CDR2: MNHEY, SVGAGI. The CDR3 bases are TGTGCCAGCAGTCTATCAGGGGATTCACCCCTCCACTTT. As protein: CASSLSGDSPLHF.

The rearrangement links TRBV30 to TRBJ2-5; 11 nucleotides line up with TRBD1. Germline lookup yields CDR1 GTSNPN and CDR2 SVGIG (reference sequence). The V gene end was trimmed by 5 bases and the J gene end by 7 bases; junction bases not matched to a gene: 6. This CDR3 contains 13 residues. CDR3 protein: CAWDPGTGGTQYF. CDR3 in DNA: TGTGCCTGGGACCCCGGGACAGGGGGGACCCAGTACTTC. Supplemented by reference TRBV30 and TRBJ2-5, the full variable domain reads SQTIHQWPATLVQPVGSPLSLECTVEGTSNPNLYWYRQAAGRGLQLLFYSVGIGQISSEVPQNLSASRPQDRQFILSSKKLLLSDSGFYLCAWDPGTGGTQYFGPGTRLLVL.

The V and J genes are TRBV29-1 and TRBJ1-2, with unresolved D. V was shortened by 4 bases and J by 0 bases, with 18 bases between the two germline ends. The CDR3 is made up of 16 amino acids. CDR1 is SQVTM, CDR2 ANQGSEA, per germline. CDR3 nucleotide sequence: TGCAGCGTTGGAGGAGCCGAGAGAGAAGCTAACTATGGCTACACCTTC. Protein: CSVGGAEREANYGYTF.

The chain couples TRBV11-2 to TRBJ2-3; tentatively, D is TRBD2 (6 bases). The CDR3 loop spans 13 amino acids. Per the germline V gene, CDR1 is SGHAT and CDR2 is FQNNGV. V dropped 0 bases and J dropped 11 bases, with 12 bases sitting between them. This chain's CDR3 is CASSLDIAREQYF. The CDR3 DNA reads TGTGCCAGCAGCTTAGATATAGCGCGGGAGCAGTATTTT.

This clone was detected only a few times. V usage is TRBV27 and J usage is TRBJ2-1; 7 bases align to TRBD2. Germline-derived CDR1 and CDR2 are MNHEY and SMNVEV (reference sequence). Trimming removed 7 bases from V and 6 bases from J; junction bases left unmatched: 15. CDR3 length equals 16 residues. CDR3 coding DNA: TGTGCCAGCACCCTCCTCTGGGGGGAGGGCCGCAATGAGCAGTTCTTC. Translating gives CASTLLWGEGRNEQFF.

This clone has a handful of counts. The chain has TRBV5-1 and TRBJ2-7, with 12 positions matching TRBD2. The CDR3 spans 15 residues. The V and J ends lost 4 bases and 2 bases, in that order; junction bases with no gene match: 4. Germline lookup yields CDR1 SGHRS and CDR2 YFSETQ. The CDR3 region is CASSRTSGTTYEQYF. CDR3 bases: TGCGCCAGCAGCAGGACTAGCGGGACAACCTACGAGCAGTACTTC.

The CDR3 nucleotides read TGCGCCAGCAGCTCAAAACAGGGGAGCTATGGCTACACCTTC. Protein: CASSSKQGSYGYTF. This chain uses TRBV5-1 with TRBJ1-2, with 7 bases aligning to TRBD1. Looked up from germline, CDR1 is SGHRS and CDR2 is YFSETQ. Trimming at V came to 3 bases and at J to 4 bases, leaving 6 bases not matched to a gene. This CDR3 comprises 14 residues.

This chain connects TRBV5-4 to TRBJ2-3, with 11 nucleotides matching TRBD2. Per germline, CDR1 SGHNT and CDR2 YYREEE (reference sequence). The V segment lost 4 bases and the J segment 8 bases; nucleotides outside the gene matches: 15. CDR3 length: 17 amino acids. The CDR3 coding sequence is TGTGCCAGCAGCCCACCGACTAGCGGGACACCTCAAGCTACGCAGTATTTT. Amino acids: CASSPPTSGTPQATQYF.

This sequence joins TRBV27 and TRBJ2-7, with 7 bases that match TRBD2. The J segment lost 0 bases and the V segment lost 2 bases, leaving 7 bases of the junction unmatched. Germline V lookup: CDR1 MNHEY, CDR2 SMNVEV (reference sequence). The CDR3 totals 16 residues. The CDR3 DNA is TGTGCCAGCAGTTTAGGGCTAGCGGTAAACTCCTACGAGCAGTACTTC. Protein: CASSLGLAVNSYEQYF.

The chain employs TRBV4-3 and TRBJ1-2; unclear D gene. The germline CDR1 and CDR2 sequences are LGHNA and YSLEER. Trimming removed 0 bases from V and 1 base from J, with 21 bases in between. This CDR3 contains 19 residues. CDR3 residues: CASSQDYQDLAKFNYGYTF. CDR3 bases: TGCGCCAGCAGCCAAGATTATCAGGATCTCGCCAAATTTAACTATGGCTACACCTTC.

This chain links TRBV7-3 with TRBJ2-5; D ambiguous. The CDR3 consists of 14 residues. In germline, CDR1 is SGHTA, CDR2 FQGTGA. Trimming shortened V by 2 bases and J by 4 bases, and 11 bases separated the two germline ends. CDR3 protein: CASSLGGPGETQYF. Written as DNA, the CDR3 is TGTGCCAGCAGCTTAGGCGGTCCTGGAGAGACCCAGTACTTC.

V usage is TRBV28 and J usage is TRBJ1-2, with D possibly TRBD1 on 5 matching bases. The CDR3 has 13 residues. The germline V and J ends were trimmed by 2 bases and 4 bases, with 8 bases remaining between them. Germline V gives CDR1 MDHEN, CDR2 SYDVKM. The CDR3 region has the DNA TGTGCCAGCAGTTTACAGGGCTTCTATGGCTACACCTTC. Protein product: CASSLQGFYGYTF.